This entry features one T cell receptor beta chain sequence. What it recognizes is unknown. Only in-frame clones appear in the TCRdb table, and some are missing; sequencing was by immunoSEQ multiplex PCR. The sample includes about 690,000 clones, less than 95% of them seen just once. These data belong to a study of shared clonotypes between healthy human individuals. About the study: Donor ages ranged 18 to 49 years: a couple of women, a few men. Findings and limits, study-wide: Represented genetic and exposure-history diversity was restricted by having few donors.

This TCR was recovered from a man between 18 and 29 years old in good health. Some clones in this sample may be carry-over from other donors' samples. The source material was memory CD8+ T cells from PBMCs. Subset described: CD45RO+ cells pooled with CCR7-negative TemRA cells.

As DNA, the CDR3 is TGTGCCAGCAGTTTCGGAGTCGGGACCGGGGAGCTGTTTTTT. Its translation is CASSFGVGTGELFF. V gene TRBV27 combines with J gene TRBJ2-2, with D unresolved. The V and J ends lost 3 bases and 5 bases respectively, with 10 bases between them. Germline V gene data show CDR1 as MNHEY and CDR2 as SMNVEV (reference sequence). The CDR3 is made up of 14 amino acids.